Shown below are 17 T cell receptor beta chains from a single sample sequenced in a study of a mutant IDH1 vaccine in newly diagnosed glioma. Some clones are missing from TCRdb's copy, which holds only in-frame ones; the method was immunoSEQ multiplex PCR. Of over 45,000 clones listed, around 80% are singletons. The time point: week 5, during vaccination. Vaccination used 300 ug of mutant IDH1 20-mer peptide per dose, with topical imiquimod. These receptors lack a known antigen. Sample: PBMCs, taken from a glioma patient whose treatment included an IDH1 peptide vaccine. The receptors here all came from a woman in her 50s with glioma.

This sequence joins TRBV2 and TRBJ2-5, with unresolved D. With 5 bases removed from V and 2 bases from J, the gap between germline ends came to 3 bases. The V gene's germline CDR1 is SNHLY and CDR2 FYNNEI. The length of the CDR3 is 11 residues. The CDR3 reads CASSPQETQYF. The CDR3 DNA reads TGTGCCAGCAGTCCACAAGAGACCCAGTACTTC.

This sequence joins TRBV29-1 and TRBJ2-5, with 16 bases fitting TRBD2. Trimming cost V 8 bases and J 4 bases; bases outside gene matches: 16. Germline V CDR1 and CDR2: SQVTM, ANQGSEA. The CDR3 has 18 amino acids. In nucleotides, the CDR3 is TGCAGCATAGACCAGCCGGGACTAGCGGGGGGGGTTGGAGAGACCCAGTACTTC. It translates to CSIDQPGLAGGVGETQYF. The full variable domain, in which reference TRBV29-1 and TRBJ2-5 provide the parts outside the CDR3, is SAVISQKPSRDICQRGTSLTIQCQVDSQVTMMFWYRQQPGQSLTLIATANQGSEATYESGFVIDKFPISRPNLTFSTLTVSNMSPEDSSIYLCSIDQPGLAGGVGETQYFGPGTRLLVL.

The chain combines TRBV10-3 with TRBJ2-5; D tentatively reads TRBD1 or TRBD2 (6 bases each). The CDR3 is 13 amino acids. The V gene lost 2 bases and the J gene lost 9 bases, with 13 bases spanning the gap. Germline CDR1 and CDR2: ENHRY and SYGVKD. This chain's CDR3 is CAISEPQEGAQYF. The DNA for the CDR3 is TGTGCCATCAGTGAGCCCCAGGAGGGGGCCCAGTACTTC.

This clone has a single count. The chain has TRBV6-6 and TRBJ2-5; D gene ambiguous. Germline V lookup: CDR1 MNHNY, CDR2 SVGAGI (reference sequence). Deletions cut 6 bases from V and 0 bases from J, with 5 bases between. The CDR3 loop spans 12 amino acids. CDR3 protein: CASRFYQETQYF. The CDR3, as DNA: TGTGCCAGCAGATTTTACCAAGAGACCCAGTACTTC.

This chain connects TRBV27 to TRBJ1-2, with 10 bases lining up with TRBD1. Germline V lookup: CDR1 MNHEY, CDR2 SMNVEV (reference sequence). The trim removed 7 bases at V and 4 bases at J, leaving 6 bases unmatched. The CDR3 length is 14 residues. CDR3 in DNA: TGTGCCAGCAAAGACAGGGGGCTGGGCTATGGCTACACCTTC. Encoded protein: CASKDRGLGYGYTF.

The rearrangement joins TRBV2 to TRBJ2-2; perhaps TRBD2 as D (5 bases). CDR3 length: 14 residues. The ends were cut back, 7 bases at V and 4 bases at J, with 13 bases in the middle. Per germline, CDR1 SNHLY and CDR2 FYNNEI. CDR3 DNA sequence: TGTGCCAGCAAGGCTAGCATGGGCACCGGGGAGCTGTTTTTT. Protein: CASKASMGTGELFF.

The J gene is TRBJ2-2, the V gene TRBV9; TRBD2 is a possible D gene (5 bases). Germline-derived CDR1 and CDR2 are SGDLS and YYNGEE. The CDR3 covers 14 residues. Trimming left V 10 bases short and J 1 base short, with 14 bases between. DNA for the CDR3: TGTGCCTCTAGCCGGGGTTTGAACACCGGGGAGCTGTTTTTT. The encoded protein is CASSRGLNTGELFF.

The chain carries TRBV5-5 and TRBJ2-5; 9 bases map to TRBD1. The CDR3 has 15 amino acids. Germline CDR1 reads SGHKS; CDR2 reads YYEKEE (reference sequence). V trimming: 0 bases; J trimming: 5 bases; junction bases outside the gene matches: 5. The DNA for the CDR3 is TGTGCCAGCAGCTTGGGTCCGGGGACAGGGGAGACCCAGTACTTC. Residues: CASSLGPGTGETQYF.

This clone has more than one count but fewer than ten. CDR3 in DNA: TGTGCCAGCAATGCCGCCGGGCAGCCCCAGCATTTT. It yields the protein CASNAAGQPQHF. The chain uses TRBV6-1 and TRBJ1-5, with D unclear. Per germline, CDR1 MNHNS and CDR2 SASEGT. Trimming took off 7 bases at V and 7 bases at J, with 11 bases between the two ends. This CDR3 region has 12 residues.

The rearrangement links TRBV14 to TRBJ1-2; 7 bases fit TRBD1. CDR1 is SGHDN and CDR2 is FVKESK in the germline V gene. There are 12 residues in the CDR3. The V and J ends lost 4 bases and 8 bases, in that order; junction bases with no gene match: 4. The CDR3 DNA reads as TGTGCCAGCAGCCTGGGACAGATCGGCTACACCTTC. This translates into CASSLGQIGYTF.

The V and J genes are TRBV5-1 and TRBJ1-2, with TRBD1 identical over 9 bases. The CDR3 covers 15 residues. Germline V gene sequence: CDR1 SGHRS, CDR2 YFSETQ. J was trimmed by 6 bases and V by 4 bases; bases with no gene match: 10. CDR3 protein: CASSLLTGGGNGYTF. The CDR3 region has the DNA TGCGCCAGCAGCCTTCTTACAGGGGGCGGAAATGGCTACACCTTC. Looking up the rest from reference TRBV5-1 and TRBJ1-2 gives the full variable domain: KAGVTQTPRYLIKTRGQQVTLSCSPISGHRSVSWYQQTPGQGLQFLFEYFSETQRNKGNFPGRFSGRQFSNSRSEMNVSTLELGDSALYLCASSLLTGGGNGYTFGSGTRLTVV.

The chain recombines TRBV7-3 with TRBJ2-1; 10 bases match TRBD2. V was clipped by 5 bases and J by 7 bases; unmatched bases: 8. From germline, CDR1 is SGHTA and CDR2 FQGTGA. This CDR3 has 15 residues. The CDR3 sequence: CASSLSGGAVNEQFF. In nucleotides, the CDR3 is TGTGCCAGCAGCCTCAGCGGGGGGGCGGTAAATGAGCAGTTCTTC.

V is TRBV5-4 and J is TRBJ2-4; perhaps D is TRBD1 or TRBD2 (5 bases each). This CDR3 has 13 amino acids. Trimming stripped 4 bases from V and 11 bases from J, with 16 bases between. CDR1 and CDR2 from the germline V gene are SGHNT and YYREEE (reference sequence). The CDR3 spells CASSRQFGNLQYF. DNA for the CDR3: TGTGCCAGCAGCCGACAGTTCGGGAATCTTCAGTACTTC.

V gene TRBV5-4 combines with J gene TRBJ2-7; a weak D match, TRBD1 (7 bases). CDR3 length equals 15 residues. V was clipped by 4 bases and J by 2 bases, with 16 bases between them. CDR1 and CDR2 from the germline V gene are SGHNT and YYREEE (reference sequence). Written as DNA, the CDR3 is TGTGCCAGCAGCCCACGGGGGCAGGGGGCCTACGAGCAGTACTTC. Its translation: CASSPRGQGAYEQYF.

The gene calls are TRBV5-8 and TRBJ1-3; TRBD1 matches at 11 bases. CDR3 length: 18 residues. V lost 4 bases to trimming and J lost 0 bases; unmatched junction nucleotides: 9. CDR1 and CDR2 (germline): SGHTS, YDEGEE. DNA of the CDR3: TGTGCCAGCAGCCCGGACAGGGGGCAAATATTCTCTGGAAACACCATATATTTT. It is translated as CASSPDRGQIFSGNTIYF.

The genes are TRBV7-9 and TRBJ1-1, with 8 bases aligning to TRBD1. This CDR3 comprises 16 residues. Germline CDR1 is SEHNR and CDR2 is FQNEAQ (reference sequence). The trim removed 4 bases at V and 1 base at J, leaving 8 bases unmatched. CDR3 in DNA: TGTGCCAGCAGCTCTCACGCCGACAGGGGGAACACTGAAGCTTTCTTT. It yields the protein CASSSHADRGNTEAFF. Full variable domain (outside the CDR3, taken from reference TRBV7-9 and TRBJ1-1): DTGVSQNPRHKITKRGQNVTFRCDPISEHNRLYWYRQTLGQGPEFLTYFQNEAQLEKSRLLSDRFSAERPKGSFSTLEIQRTEQGDSAMYLCASSSHADRGNTEAFFGQGTRLTVV.

This clone was picked up one time. V is TRBV5-1 and J is TRBJ2-5, with TRBD2 identical over 9 bases. The germline CDR1 and CDR2 sequences are SGHRS and YFSETQ. This CDR3 is built from 16 residues. The ends lost 4 bases at V and 1 base at J; junction bases unmatched: 8. CDR3 in DNA: TGCGCCAGCAGCCTTACAGTTAGCGGGGGCCAAGAGACCCAGTACTTC. Protein: CASSLTVSGGQETQYF.